The clone carrying this T cell receptor beta chain came up a few times. Arm-PCR with iRepertoire HTBI primers amplified the CDR3 regions for these TCR beta libraries. Via MiXCR, TCRdb re-called the multiplex PCR reads, giving one row per CDR3 protein. This repertoire shows about 460,000 distinct CDR3 sequences, 22% found once; its top ten account for 13%. These data belong to a study of regulatory T cells in long-lasting Graves disease. V lost 1 base, J lost 6 bases, and 10 bases lay in between. Germline values: CDR1 SGHDN, CDR2 FVKESK. The CDR3 extends over 13 amino acids. As to time point: persistent/refractory GD, antithyroid drugs over 5 years with positive TRAb. RNA from PBMCs was the source of the TCR library.

This TCR was sampled from a female donor with Graves disease. Sequenced here: peripheral blood mononuclear cells (PBMCs), sampled when the disease was refractory, from a patient treated with antithyroid drugs. J is TRBJ2-7 and V is TRBV14; D not certain. The CDR3 DNA reads as TGTGCCAGCAGCCAAGGGGGTTTCGGCGAGCAGTACTTC. Translated: CASSQGGFGEQYF. Variable domain in full (rest from reference TRBV14 and TRBJ2-7): EAGVTQFPSHSVIEKGQTVTLRCDPISGHDNLYWYRRVMGKEIKFLLHFVKESKQDESGMPNNRFLAERTGGTYSTLKVQPAELEDSGVYFCASSQGGFGEQYFGPGTRLTVT.